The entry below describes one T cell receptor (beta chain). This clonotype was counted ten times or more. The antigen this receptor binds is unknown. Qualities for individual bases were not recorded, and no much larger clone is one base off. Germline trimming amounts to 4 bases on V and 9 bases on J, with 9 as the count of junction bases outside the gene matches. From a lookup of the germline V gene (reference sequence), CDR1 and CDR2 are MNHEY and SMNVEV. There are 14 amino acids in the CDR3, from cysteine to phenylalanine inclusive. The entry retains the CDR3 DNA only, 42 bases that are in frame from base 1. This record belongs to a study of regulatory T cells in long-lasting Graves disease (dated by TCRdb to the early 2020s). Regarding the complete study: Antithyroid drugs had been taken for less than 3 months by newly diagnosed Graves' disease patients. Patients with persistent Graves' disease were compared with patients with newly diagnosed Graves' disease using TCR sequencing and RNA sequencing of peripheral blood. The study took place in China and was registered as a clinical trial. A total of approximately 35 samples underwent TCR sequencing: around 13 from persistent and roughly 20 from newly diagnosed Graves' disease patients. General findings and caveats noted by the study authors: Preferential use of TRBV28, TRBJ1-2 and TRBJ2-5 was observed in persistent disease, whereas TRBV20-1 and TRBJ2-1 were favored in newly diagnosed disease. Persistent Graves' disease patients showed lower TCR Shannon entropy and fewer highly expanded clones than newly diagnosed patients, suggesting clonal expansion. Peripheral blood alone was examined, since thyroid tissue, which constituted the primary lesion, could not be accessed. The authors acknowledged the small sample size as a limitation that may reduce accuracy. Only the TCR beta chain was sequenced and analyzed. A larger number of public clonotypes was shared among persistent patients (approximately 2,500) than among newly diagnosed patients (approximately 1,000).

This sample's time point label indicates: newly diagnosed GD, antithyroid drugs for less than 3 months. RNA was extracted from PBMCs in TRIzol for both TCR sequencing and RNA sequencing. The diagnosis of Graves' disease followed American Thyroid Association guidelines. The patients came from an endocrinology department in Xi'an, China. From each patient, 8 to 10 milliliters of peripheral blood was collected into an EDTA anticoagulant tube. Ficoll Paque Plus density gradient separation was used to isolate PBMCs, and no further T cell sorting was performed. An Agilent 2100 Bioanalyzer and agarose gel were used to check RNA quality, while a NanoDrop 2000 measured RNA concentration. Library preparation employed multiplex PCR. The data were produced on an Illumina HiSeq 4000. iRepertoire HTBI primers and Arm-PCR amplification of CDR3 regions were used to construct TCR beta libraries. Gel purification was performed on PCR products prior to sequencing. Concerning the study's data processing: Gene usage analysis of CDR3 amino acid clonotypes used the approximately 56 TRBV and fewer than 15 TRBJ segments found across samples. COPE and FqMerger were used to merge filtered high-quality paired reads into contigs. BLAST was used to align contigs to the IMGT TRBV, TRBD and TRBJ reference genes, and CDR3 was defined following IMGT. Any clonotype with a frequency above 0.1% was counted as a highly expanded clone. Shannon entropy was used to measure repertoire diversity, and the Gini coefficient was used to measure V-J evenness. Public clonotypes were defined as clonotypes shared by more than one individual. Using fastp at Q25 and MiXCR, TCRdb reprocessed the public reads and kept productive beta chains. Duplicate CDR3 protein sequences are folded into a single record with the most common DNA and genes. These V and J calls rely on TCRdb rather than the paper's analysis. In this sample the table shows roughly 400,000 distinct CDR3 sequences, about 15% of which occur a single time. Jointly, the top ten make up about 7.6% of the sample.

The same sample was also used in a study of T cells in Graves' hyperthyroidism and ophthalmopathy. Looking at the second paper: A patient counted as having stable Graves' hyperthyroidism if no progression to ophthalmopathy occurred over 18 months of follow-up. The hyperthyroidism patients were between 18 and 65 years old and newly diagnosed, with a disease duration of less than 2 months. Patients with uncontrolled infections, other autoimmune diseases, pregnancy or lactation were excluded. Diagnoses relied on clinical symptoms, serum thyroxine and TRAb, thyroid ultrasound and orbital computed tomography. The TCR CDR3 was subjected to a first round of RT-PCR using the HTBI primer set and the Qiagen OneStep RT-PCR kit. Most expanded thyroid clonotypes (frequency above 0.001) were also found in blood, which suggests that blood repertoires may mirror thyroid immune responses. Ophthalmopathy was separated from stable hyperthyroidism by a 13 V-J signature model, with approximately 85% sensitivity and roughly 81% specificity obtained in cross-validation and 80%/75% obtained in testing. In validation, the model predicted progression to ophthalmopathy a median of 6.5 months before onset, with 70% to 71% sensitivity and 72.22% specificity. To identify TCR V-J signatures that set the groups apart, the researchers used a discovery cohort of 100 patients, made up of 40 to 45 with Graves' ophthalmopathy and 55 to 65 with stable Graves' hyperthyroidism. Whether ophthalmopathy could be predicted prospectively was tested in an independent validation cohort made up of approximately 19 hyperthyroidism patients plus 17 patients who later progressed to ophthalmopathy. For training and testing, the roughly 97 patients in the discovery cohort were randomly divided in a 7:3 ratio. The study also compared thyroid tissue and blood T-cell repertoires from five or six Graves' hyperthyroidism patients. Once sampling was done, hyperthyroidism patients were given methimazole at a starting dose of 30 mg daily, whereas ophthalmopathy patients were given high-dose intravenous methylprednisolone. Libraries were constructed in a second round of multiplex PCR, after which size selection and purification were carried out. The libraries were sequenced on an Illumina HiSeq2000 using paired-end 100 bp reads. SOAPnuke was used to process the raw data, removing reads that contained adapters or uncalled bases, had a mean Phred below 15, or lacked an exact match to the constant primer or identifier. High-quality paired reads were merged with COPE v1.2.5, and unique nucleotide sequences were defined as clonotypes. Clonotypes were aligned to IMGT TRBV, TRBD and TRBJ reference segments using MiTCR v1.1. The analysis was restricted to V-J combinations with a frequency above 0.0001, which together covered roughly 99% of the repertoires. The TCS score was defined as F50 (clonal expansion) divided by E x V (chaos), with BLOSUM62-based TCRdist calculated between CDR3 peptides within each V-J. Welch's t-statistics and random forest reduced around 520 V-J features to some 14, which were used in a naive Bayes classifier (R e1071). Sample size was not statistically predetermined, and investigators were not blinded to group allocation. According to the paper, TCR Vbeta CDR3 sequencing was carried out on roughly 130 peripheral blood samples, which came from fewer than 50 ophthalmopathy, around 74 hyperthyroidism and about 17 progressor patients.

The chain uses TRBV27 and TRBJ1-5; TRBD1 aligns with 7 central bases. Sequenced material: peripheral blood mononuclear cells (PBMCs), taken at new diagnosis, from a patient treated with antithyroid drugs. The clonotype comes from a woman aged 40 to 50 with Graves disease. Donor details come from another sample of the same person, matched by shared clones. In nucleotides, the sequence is TGTGCCAGCAGTTCCGGGACAGCGTTGATGCCCCAGCATTTT. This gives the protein CASSSGTALMPQHF.